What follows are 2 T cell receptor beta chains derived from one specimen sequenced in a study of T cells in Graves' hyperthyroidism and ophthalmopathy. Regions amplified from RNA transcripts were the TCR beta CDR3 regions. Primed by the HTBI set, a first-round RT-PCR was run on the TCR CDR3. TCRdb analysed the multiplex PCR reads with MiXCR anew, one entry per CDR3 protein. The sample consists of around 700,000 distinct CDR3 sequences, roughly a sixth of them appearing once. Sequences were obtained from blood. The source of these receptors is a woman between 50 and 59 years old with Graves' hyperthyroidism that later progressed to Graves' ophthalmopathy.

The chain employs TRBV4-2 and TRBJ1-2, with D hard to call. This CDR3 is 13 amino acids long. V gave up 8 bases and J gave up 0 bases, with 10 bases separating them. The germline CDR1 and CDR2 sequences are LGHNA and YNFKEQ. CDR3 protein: CASGLSANYGYTF. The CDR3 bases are TGTGCCAGCGGCCTTAGTGCTAACTATGGCTACACCTTC.

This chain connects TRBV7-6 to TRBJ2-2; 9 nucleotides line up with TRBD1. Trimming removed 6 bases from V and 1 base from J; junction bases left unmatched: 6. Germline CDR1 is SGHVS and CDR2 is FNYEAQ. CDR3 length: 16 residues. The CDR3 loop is CASRPPGQGNTGELFF. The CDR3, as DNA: TGTGCCAGCAGGCCTCCGGGACAGGGGAACACCGGGGAGCTGTTTTTT.